This TCR beta chain derives from a study of cytomegalovirus exposure and HLA in healthy donors (dated by TCRdb to about 2017). In the study overall: An earlier analysis of under 600 of the donors reported about 290 Gb of sequence data and 100 million to 140 million unique TCR beta sequences from roughly 200 million T cells. Five DR-DQ haplotypes were handled as single units for association and clustering, since linkage in the cohort was strong. Every discovery cohort repertoire had been produced on one sequencing platform. An early release that covered 640 HLA-typed donors contained around 300 gigabases of sequencing data and around 80 million unique TCR sequences. Typing coverage differed by locus: A, B, C, DRB1 and DQB1 were typed in roughly 629-630 donors, DQA1 in around 500, DPA1 in 600 to 610, and DPB1 in 400 to 490. HLA typing covered class I and class II loci at four-digit resolution. In addition to the first cohort of 650 to 750 subjects, a separate validation cohort of approximately 130 different subjects was used. The study used immunosequencing to profile the T cell repertoires of 670 or so subjects and linked those repertoires to cytomegalovirus serostatus. High-throughput TCR immunosequencing, statistical association of individual TCRs with disease status, and machine learning were combined to predict cytomegalovirus infection status. Genome-wide SNP genotypes for about 65% of the 666 donors were used in a later genetic analysis, which treated that subset as a discovery cohort. A later analysis re-analyzed previously published TCR beta repertoires from 550 to 700 donors and added high-resolution HLA genotyping to study TCR occurrence patterns. An earlier analysis of 450 to 750 of the donors used high-throughput TCR beta sequencing to judge whether each TCR beta V gene segment behaved as functional or pseudogenic. The study aimed to test whether signatures of past pathogen exposure could be identified by cataloging public T cell receptors. The later analysis used no new phenotypic data to find candidate immune exposures, relying instead on TCR beta sequences and their occurrence across donors. On average, 235,054 unique TCR beta nucleotide sequences were sequenced per donor among a few hundred genotyped donors of the cohort, with around 19% of those sequences being non-productive. Of the 300 to 450 genotyped donors, about 80% fell in the genetic ancestry cluster associated with self-reported Caucasian donors. Donor age, sex, ethnicity and CMV serostatus were compiled alongside the repertoire data.

Details on this clone: The target of this receptor is not known. Base qualities are not at hand, and no much larger clone is one base apart.

Beyond this particular receptor, the publication reports: In an earlier analysis of some 500 of the donors, most TCR beta V segments were observed in productive rearrangements about 87% or about 30% of the time, broadly matching IMGT annotations. In a later analysis, TCR association rates were found to vary across HLA loci, with the most associated TCRs seen for DRB1 alleles and the fewest for HLA-C alleles. Most CMV-associated TCR beta chains appeared to be HLA-restricted in a later analysis, and the HLA associations seemed to be driven largely by CMV exposure. A further reported finding was that TCR beta sequences accurately predicted the HLA-A and HLA-B alleles for most subjects in the first cohort. In a later analysis, HLA-associated TCR beta chains showed more clonal expansion and lower generation probabilities than non-associated chains that were equally common. HLA typing was unavailable for some donors at each locus, so association tests used only the typed subset. The authors suggested that the approach could potentially be extended to other disease states and immunological phenotypes. Strong co-occurrence of HLA alleles, especially DR and DQ, made assigning TCR associations to individual alleles difficult. Correlated functional status among segregating V segments might be attributable to linkage disequilibrium, but an unknown experimental factor could not be ruled out. The presence/absence analyses assumed that sequencing depth was roughly uniform across donors, and that assumption may not be true. A cluster of highly shared sequence variants was judged likely to represent a technical artifact of the sequencing pipeline. Three of the identified cytomegalovirus-associated TCR beta chains were confirmed in vitro to be specific for cytomegalovirus antigens. In a later genetic analysis, a missense DCLRE1C variant was associated with V-gene and J-gene trimming of TCR beta chains, and the association was replicated in an independent cohort. Several of the top co-occurrence clusters appeared to be linked to parvovirus B19, influenza, CMV and Epstein-Barr virus, according to a later analysis. The classifier was reported to diagnose cytomegalovirus status with high specificity and sensitivity in both the original cohort and the validation cohort. Some IMGT-functional V segments, including TRBV6-2 and TRBV6-3, could not be told apart with the 87-base-pair reads, so those segments were excluded. A later genetic analysis reported fewer N-insertions in productive TCRs among donors in an Asian-associated ancestry cluster than the roughly 620-donor mean. Because counts were too low, approximately 18 rarely observed V segments, including chromosome 9 orphons, were excluded from the earlier analysis of 587 of the donors. The cohort was sequenced for TCR beta chains only, and without alpha or paired-chain data the features that could be detected were limited. Across donors, most TCR sequences were observed very rarely, whereas some public TCRs were present in many individuals. In a later analysis, some 18,000 TCR beta sequences were associated with specific HLA alleles at a false discovery rate of 0.05. For the cohort, immune exposure information was limited to CMV serostatus. The study gave a list of roughly 150 TCR beta chains associated with cytomegalovirus.

In total, 630 or so healthy bone marrow donors made up the cohort. At the time of sampling, every cohort member was nominally healthy, though immune exposures that went unrecorded were likely present. The donor was CMV seropositive and belonged to the group of over 250 seropositive cohort members. Each donor provided a peripheral blood sample, and peripheral blood mononuclear cells were used for TCR beta sequencing. The Qiagen DNeasy Blood Extraction Kit was used to extract genomic DNA from the blood cell samples. The library was prepared using the immunoSEQ multiplex PCR assay. The multiplex PCR relied on a mix of 60 forward primers for TCR Vbeta segments and 13 reverse primers for TCR Jbeta segments. Amplification of the CDR3 region of rearranged TCR beta genes was performed with a multiplex PCR assay on genomic DNA. Amplified TCR beta libraries were sequenced as 87-base-pair reads on the Illumina HiSeq System. From the authors' description of their analysis: In a later analysis, approximately 74 million unique TCR beta chains were counted across the roughly 670 repertoires, and approximately 9.9 million of these chains were shared by at least two donors. To remove PCR and sequencing errors, raw reads were error-corrected and collapsed into unique sequences using a nearest-neighbor algorithm that merged closely related sequences. V, D and J gene segments were assigned by aligning CDR3 sequences to IMGT reference sequences. Each retained sequence needed at least a six-nucleotide match to both a V gene segment and a J gene segment. Rearrangements were called productive when the CDR3 lacked stop codons and stayed in frame with V and J; all others were non-productive. Following IMGT convention, CDR3 was defined as the stretch from the second conserved V-encoded cysteine up to the conserved J-encoded phenylalanine. In an earlier analysis of more than 550 of the donors, sequences lacking an unambiguous match to a single V gene segment were excluded. In an earlier analysis of 500 to 750 of the donors, V segments were called functional above 56.7% productive rearrangements and were called segregating when the between-donor standard deviation exceeded 5%. A statistical classification framework was developed to diagnose cytomegalovirus status using the catalog of TCR beta chain sequences. V and J gene assignment, in a later analysis, came from comparing TCR nucleotide sequences with IMGT/GENE-DB human TR gene sequences. The TCRdist pipeline was used in a later analysis to assign CDR3 sequences and most-parsimonious VDJ recombination scenarios. A later analysis defined each TCR beta chain by its CDR3 amino acid sequence plus V-gene family, and excluded reads lacking a unique V-gene family. To address suspected cross-contamination and a sequencing artifact, a later analysis removed roughly 640 highly shared, low-generation-probability nucleotide sequences. For each public chain, a later analysis derived a clonal expansion index from normalized ranks of inferred template counts within each repertoire. A later analysis computed generation probabilities with a VDJ recombination model fitted to out-of-frame rearrangements, and checked the results against IGoR. Hypergeometric tests were used in a later analysis to score TCR-TCR, TCR-HLA and TCR-CMV co-occurrence, with a repertoire-size bias correction applied to the TCR pairs. False discovery rates were estimated in a later analysis by permuting HLA or CMV assignments 20 times. A later analysis grouped co-occurring TCRs with DBSCAN, adding TCRdist sequence similarity when clustering within HLA-allele-positive subsets. Co-occurrence clustering excluded repertoires with fewer than 30,000 or more than 120,000 public chains, plus five with anomalous nucleotide sharing. TCRdb took this table from immuneACCESS and kept in-frame rearrangements with V and J called. Such tables lack part of the clones; where checked against another copy, unresolved V genes explain under half of the gap, and the rest is unexplained. Clone size and the V and J calls come from that table; the DNA yielded D and trimming. The sample includes approximately 92,000 clones, with under 80% observed a single time. Under 8% of the sample is held by the ten biggest clonotypes.

The CDR1 and CDR2 encoded by the germline V gene are SGHTA and FQGNSA. Ends trimmed: V by 3 bases, J by 0 bases; bases unmatched to a gene: 8. Its CDR3 holds 16 amino acids, cysteine through phenylalanine. Only the CDR3 portion is preserved as DNA: 48 bases, with reading frame beginning at the first base. The chain uses TRBV7-2 and TRBJ2-7, with 7 middle bases fitting TRBD1. The clonotype comes from a man in his fifties or sixties in good health and CMV-seropositive. Material: PBMCs. The base sequence is TGTGCCAGCAGCTTGGGGACGGGACAGAGCTCCTACGAGCAGTACTTC. This codes for CASSLGTGQSSYEQYF. Reference TRBV7-2 and TRBJ2-7 genes cover what lies past the CDR3, so the full variable domain is GAGVSQSPSNKVTEKGKDVELRCDPISGHTALYWYRQSLGQGLEFLIYFQGNSAPDKSGLPSDRFSAERTGGSVSTLTIQRTQQEDSAVYLCASSLGTGQSSYEQYFGPGTRLTVT.